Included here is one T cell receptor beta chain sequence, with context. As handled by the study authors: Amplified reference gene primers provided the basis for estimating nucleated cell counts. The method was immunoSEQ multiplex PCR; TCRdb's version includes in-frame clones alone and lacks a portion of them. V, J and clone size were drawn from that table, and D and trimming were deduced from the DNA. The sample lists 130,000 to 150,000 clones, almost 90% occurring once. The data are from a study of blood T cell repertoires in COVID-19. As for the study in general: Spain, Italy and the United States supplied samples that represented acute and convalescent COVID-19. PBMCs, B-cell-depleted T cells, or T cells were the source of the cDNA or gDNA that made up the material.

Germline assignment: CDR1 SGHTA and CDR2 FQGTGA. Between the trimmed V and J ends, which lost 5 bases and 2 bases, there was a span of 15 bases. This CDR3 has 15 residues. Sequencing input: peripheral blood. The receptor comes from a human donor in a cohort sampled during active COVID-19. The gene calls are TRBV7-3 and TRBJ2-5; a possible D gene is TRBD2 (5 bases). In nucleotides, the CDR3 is TGTGCCAGCAGCCCAACCGGACTTTTACAAGAGACCCAGTACTTC. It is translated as CASSPTGLLQETQYF. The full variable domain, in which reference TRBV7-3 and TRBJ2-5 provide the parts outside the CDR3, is GAGVSQTPSNKVTEKGKYVELRCDPISGHTALYWYRQSLGQGPEFLIYFQGTGAADDSGLPNDRFFAVRPEGSVSTLKIQRTERGDSAVYLCASSPTGLLQETQYFGPGTRLLVL.